Here is one T cell receptor (beta chain) with its context. This CDR3 is 17 amino acids long. Per germline, CDR1 LGHNA and CDR2 YNFKEQ. The junction had 6 bases not matched to a gene; V was cut back by 1 base and J by 2 bases. The method was immunoSEQ multiplex PCR; TCRdb's version includes in-frame clones alone and lacks a portion of them. In the table there are under 90,000 clones, around 83% of which are singletons. The data originate from a study of blood T cell repertoires in COVID-19. Overall study context: Both acute and convalescent COVID-19 samples were obtained from the United States, Italy and Spain. PBMCs, B-cell-depleted T cells, or T cells were the source of the cDNA or gDNA that made up the material.

Specimen: peripheral blood. The genes are TRBV4-2 and TRBJ1-5; TRBD1 aligns across 9 bases. The TCR was taken from a man older than 75 with acute or convalescent COVID-19. The CDR3 is CASSQGDRVIGNQPQHF. In DNA form, the CDR3 reads TGTGCCAGCAGCCAAGGGGACAGGGTAATAGGCAATCAGCCCCAGCATTTT.